Listed below are T cell receptor beta chains from one sample, sequenced in a study of T cells in Graves' hyperthyroidism and ophthalmopathy. TCRdb used MiXCR to reprocess the multiplex PCR reads, holding one entry per CDR3 protein. The sample lists roughly 290,000 distinct CDR3 sequences; about a sixth were seen once. Sequencing input: blood. These receptor sequences come from a woman aged 60-70 years with Graves' ophthalmopathy. CDR3s include the opening cysteine and the closing phenylalanine or tryptophan. The D gene is left open where the match is weak. Clone size is not always given. Where it is, it says once, few, many or a class for expanded clones.

TRBV30,TRBJ1-2,.,.,CAWTQGGSNYGYTF,TGTGCCTGGACCCAGGGAGGGTCAAACTATGGCTACACCTTC
TRBV5-1,TRBJ2-3,few,.,CASSLFSVIGRGSTDTQYF,TGCGCCAGCAGCTTGTTTTCGGTGATTGGGCGGGGAAGCACAGATACGCAGTATTTT
TRBV7-2,TRBJ2-5,many,TRBD1,CASSRQYSGGFQETQYF,TGTGCCAGCAGCCGCCAGTACTCAGGGGGCTTCCAAGAGACCCAGTACTTC
TRBV4-3,TRBJ2-5,many,.,CASSQDWGYQETQYF,TGCGCCAGCAGCCAAGATTGGGGGTACCAAGAGACCCAGTACTTC
TRBV18,TRBJ2-1,many,.,CASSPPPPKYNEQFF,TGTGCCAGCTCACCACCGCCCCCAAAATACAATGAGCAGTTCTTC
TRBV5-6,TRBJ1-5,few,TRBD1,CASSLWDRYNQPQHF,TGTGCCAGCAGCTTGTGGGACAGATACAATCAGCCCCAGCATTTT
TRBV12-5,TRBJ2-3,few,.,CASGLRVGTDTQYF,TGTGCTAGTGGTTTGCGCGTCGGCACAGATACGCAGTATTTT
TRBV3-1,TRBJ2-5,many,TRBD2,CASSQELVGTSGRTQETQYF,TGTGCCAGCAGCCAAGAACTAGTTGGGACTAGCGGGAGGACCCAAGAGACCCAGTACTTC
TRBV20-1,TRBJ2-7,many,TRBD2,CSARDRVLAGDEQYF,TGCAGTGCTAGAGATCGTGTTCTAGCGGGAGACGAGCAGTACTTC
TRBV5-1,TRBJ2-6,.,TRBD1,CASSPGQAQSSGANVLTF,TGCGCCAGCAGCCCCGGACAGGCTCAGAGCTCTGGGGCCAACGTCCTGACTTTC
TRBV13,TRBJ2-1,many,.,CASSLRQTVYNEQFF,TGTGCCAGCAGCTTAAGACAGACAGTTTACAATGAGCAGTTCTTC
TRBV25-1,TRBJ2-4,few,TRBD1,CASSGRPGTGGVMDIQYF,TGTGCCAGCAGTGGGAGACCCGGGACAGGGGGCGTTATGGACATTCAGTACTTC
TRBV20-1,TRBJ2-3,few,.,CSARVQGGTDTQYF,TGCAGTGCTAGAGTACAGGGGGGGACAGATACGCAGTATTTT
TRBV15,TRBJ2-1,many,TRBD2,CATSFSRLAEIYNEQFF,TGTGCCACCAGTTTTTCCAGACTAGCGGAGATATACAATGAGCAGTTCTTC
TRBV2,TRBJ2-1,.,TRBD2,CASNGGGGRLAREQFF,TGTGCCAGCAACGGAGGGGGAGGGCGACTAGCGAGGGAGCAGTTCTTC
TRBV30,TRBJ1-1,.,TRBD1,CAWGQVEAFF,TGTGCCTGGGGACAGGTTGAAGCTTTCTTT
TRBV7-2,TRBJ2-7,many,.,CASGDTVSYEQYF,TGTGCCAGCGGGGACACAGTAAGCTACGAGCAGTACTTC
TRBV7-2,TRBJ1-1,many,.,CASSENRVVYTEAFF,TGTGCCAGCAGCGAGAACAGGGTGGTATACACTGAAGCTTTCTTT
TRBV2,TRBJ1-4,many,TRBD1,CASSYDRGNEKLFF,TGTGCCAGCAGTTATGACAGGGGGAATGAAAAACTGTTTTTT
TRBV11-1,TRBJ1-2,.,TRBD1,CASSLAWQGAYGYTF,TGTGCCAGCAGCTTAGCGTGGCAGGGGGCTTATGGCTACACCTTC
TRBV7-9,TRBJ1-6,few,.,CASSLDTDNSPLHF,TGTGCCAGCAGCCTGGACACGGATAATTCACCCCTCCACTTT
TRBV28,TRBJ1-2,many,TRBD1,CASSRAGGSSYGYTF,TGTGCCAGCAGTAGAGCAGGGGGCAGCTCCTATGGCTACACCTTC
TRBV4-2,TRBJ2-5,few,TRBD2,CASRVASGGKEATQYF,TGTGCCAGCCGGGTGGCTAGCGGGGGGAAGGAGGCGACCCAGTACTTC
TRBV2,TRBJ1-4,few,.,CASSKEINEKLFF,TGTGCCAGCAGTAAGGAGATAAATGAAAAACTGTTTTTT